The present entry profiles one T cell receptor beta chain with its context. The source of the sample is a study of blood T cell repertoires in COVID-19. About the research overall: Researchers got acute and convalescent COVID-19 samples from the United States, Italy and Spain. From T cells, B-cell-depleted T cells, or PBMCs came the material, which was cDNA or gDNA.

Per the original data handling: Using reference gene primer amplification, nucleated cell counts were estimated. Produced via immunoSEQ multiplex PCR; TCRdb's table is partial and in-frame only. V and J calls and clone size are given by that table; D and trimming were obtained from the DNA. The data hold about 140,000 clones, with less than 85% observed a single time. CDR1 and CDR2 from the germline V gene are LGHDT and YNNKEL (reference sequence). The CDR3 is 16 residues long. Trimming pared 0 bases from V and 0 bases from J, leaving 9 bases between. The V and J genes are TRBV3-1 (or the pseudogene TRBV3-2) and TRBJ2-4, with D unresolved. The sequence was collected from a woman of 80 years or more in a cohort sampled during active or convalescent COVID-19. Sequencing input: peripheral blood. CDR3 in amino acids: CASSQDNRLAKNIQYF. The CDR3 nucleotides read TGTGCCAGCAGCCAAGATAACAGATTAGCCAAAAACATTCAGTACTTC.